This TCR beta chain is drawn from a study of CD8 T cells in ankylosing spondylitis. Findings and limits, study-wide: There was a TCR beta motif, made of several highly homologous variants, that appeared characteristic of ankylosing spondylitis blood.

Each CDR3 protein gets one entry after TCRdb re-called the 5' RACE reads with MiXCR. The table shows hundreds of thousands of distinct CDR3 sequences, with roughly 20% occurring only once. As concerns this clonotype: Its antigen is unidentified.

The CDR3 spans 11 residues. V was shortened by 7 bases and J by 4 bases, with 7 bases between the two germline ends. In germline, CDR1 is SQVTM, CDR2 ANQGSEA. The receptor's source is a female donor with ankylosing spondylitis or in good health (not recorded which). The specimen sequenced was blood, either unsorted or a sorted T cell fraction (not recorded which). The J gene is TRBJ2-2, the V gene TRBV29-1; D is unclear. In DNA, the CDR3 is TGCAGCGCTCGGGTCACCGGGGAGCTGTTTTTT. It codes for CSARVTGELFF.